The T cell receptor (beta chain) described here comes from a study of OX40 agonist ivuxolimab in advanced cancers. Turning to the study itself: Averaging 60 years in age, with a range of roughly 23 to 85, the cohort was 65% to 90% male.

The CDR3 covers 13 residues. Germline-derived CDR1 and CDR2 are SEHNR and FQNEAQ (reference sequence). The V end lost 5 bases, the J end lost 1 base, and 8 bases lay between the germline ends. Sequencing was performed with immunoSEQ multiplex PCR; in TCRdb, only in-frame clones are kept and a portion is missing. The sample yields tens of thousands of clones, roughly nine tenths seen once. Broader study findings: Expanded peripheral T-cell antigen specificity went undetermined. Patients with a partial response at 0.1-3.0 mg/kg had among the lowest clonal expansion.

In regard to this clone: As yet, its antigen is unknown.

Sequenced here: CD4+ or CD8+ T cells sorted from blood, sampled in a trial of the OX40 agonist ivuxolimab. The V gene is TRBV7-9, the J gene TRBJ1-2; no firm D call. This TCR was sampled from an adult with an advanced solid tumor such as melanoma, head and neck, liver or kidney cancer. The CDR3 sequence: CASSLGNNYGYTF. Written as DNA, the CDR3 is TGTGCCAGCAGCCTCGGGAATAACTATGGCTACACCTTC.